Following are 10 T cell receptor beta chains from one sample sequenced in a study of PD-L1 blockade in urothelial cancer. Profiled with immunoSEQ multiplex PCR; TCRdb holds only in-frame clones, not every one. Of about 45,000 clones in the sample, around 88% were seen once. The material sequenced was PBMCs, taken around atezolizumab (anti-PD-L1) treatment. The receptors stem from an elderly man with urothelial cancer.

This clone was counted once. This chain joins TRBV30 and TRBJ1-2; 7 nucleotides match TRBD1. This CDR3 has 14 residues. CDR1 is GTSNPN, CDR2 SVGIG, per germline (reference sequence). The V segment lost 3 bases and the J segment 4 bases; nucleotides outside the gene matches: 8. The CDR3 region has the DNA TGTGCCTGGAGAGTTACAGGGGTTGGCTATGGCTACACCTTC. Translating gives CAWRVTGVGYGYTF.

This chain connects TRBV30 to TRBJ1-5; 9 bases are a match to TRBD1. The CDR3 totals 15 residues. The germline CDR1 and CDR2 sequences are GTSNPN and SVGIG (reference sequence). Trimming took 3 bases from V and 5 from J; bases not matched to a gene: 8. The CDR3 DNA is TGTGCCTGGAGCGAAACAGGGGGCAGGGATCAGCCCCAGCATTTT. Translating it yields CAWSETGGRDQPQHF.

The V and J genes are TRBV18 and TRBJ2-5; D is perhaps TRBD2 (5 bases). The V end lost 8 bases, the J end lost 1 base, and 14 bases lay between the germline ends. CDR1 and CDR2 (germline): KGHSH, LQKENI. This CDR3 is built from 14 residues. CDR3 loop: CASTPTRSQETQYF. The CDR3 DNA reads TGTGCCAGCACCCCAACTAGATCCCAAGAGACCCAGTACTTC. Full variable domain (missing parts from reference TRBV18 and TRBJ2-5): NAGVMQNPRHLVRRRGQEARLRCSPMKGHSHVYWYRQLPEEGLKFMVYLQKENIIDESGMPKERFSAEFPKEGPSILRIQQVVRGDSAAYFCASTPTRSQETQYFGPGTRLLVL.

The V and J genes are TRBV5-1 and TRBJ2-3, with TRBD2 matching 13 bases. This CDR3 comprises 17 residues. J gave up 4 bases and V 4 bases, and 9 bases lay outside the gene matches. CDR1 SGHRS and CDR2 YFSETQ come from the germline V gene. CDR3 residues: CASSARTSGSIPDTQYF. The DNA for the CDR3 is TGCGCCAGCAGCGCCCGGACTAGCGGGAGCATCCCAGATACGCAGTATTTT.

The CDR3, as DNA: TGTGCCAGCTTTATACCCGGGAACACTGAAGCTTTCTTT. It encodes CASFIPGNTEAFF. This sequence joins TRBV19 and TRBJ1-1; no firm D call. V lost 9 bases to trimming and J lost 1 base, with 12 bases between them. This CDR3 is 13 amino acids long. CDR1 LNHDA and CDR2 SQIVND come from the germline V gene (reference sequence).

The chain has TRBV5-6 and TRBJ2-3; D may be TRBD2 (6 bases). Germline V gives CDR1 SGHDT, CDR2 YYEEEE. Trimming removed 4 bases at V and 6 bases at J, with 12 bases between. The CDR3 is 13 residues long. CDR3 sequence reads: CASSPGLPDTQYF. The CDR3 coding sequence is TGTGCCAGCAGCCCGGGACTGCCTGATACGCAGTATTTT.

The CDR3 bases are TGTGCCAGCGCCGTGACTTGGGACAGGGGGAACACCGGGGAGCTGTTTTTT. Its translation: CASAVTWDRGNTGELFF. The V call is TRBV27, the J call TRBJ2-2; 10 nucleotides line up with TRBD1. This CDR3 spans 17 amino acids. Germline CDR1 is MNHEY and CDR2 is SMNVEV (reference sequence). With V trimmed by 8 bases and J by 1 base, 10 bases remained unmatched.

This chain uses TRBV5-5 with TRBJ2-7, with 8 bases that match TRBD1. CDR1 SGHKS and CDR2 YYEKEE come from the germline V gene (reference sequence). The CDR3 extends over 17 amino acids. Trimming at V came to 0 bases and at J to 3 bases, leaving 11 bases not matched to a gene. CDR3 sequence reads: CASSLGPGQGGLYEQYF. The CDR3 bases are TGTGCCAGCAGCTTGGGGCCCGGACAGGGCGGGCTCTACGAGCAGTACTTC.

The V call is TRBV2, the J call TRBJ1-5, with a possible D match to TRBD1 (6 bases). V lost 5 bases to trimming and J lost 0 bases, with 20 bases between them. Looked up from germline, CDR1 is SNHLY and CDR2 is FYNNEI. The CDR3 is 18 residues long. The CDR3 protein is CASSQSRDTYPSNQPQHF. CDR3 sequence (DNA): TGTGCCAGCAGTCAGTCCCGGGACACATACCCTAGCAATCAGCCCCAGCATTTT.

The gene calls are TRBV4-1 and TRBJ1-2; possible D gene TRBD1, 6 bases. The germline V gene encodes CDR1 MGHRA and CDR2 YSYEKL. Between the trimmed V and J ends, which lost 2 bases and 0 bases, there was a span of 16 bases. The CDR3 has 17 amino acids. In nucleotides, the CDR3 is TGCGCCAGCAGCCAAAGGTTCAGGGGCAGTTCTAACTATGGCTACACCTTC. Its protein is CASSQRFRGSSNYGYTF.